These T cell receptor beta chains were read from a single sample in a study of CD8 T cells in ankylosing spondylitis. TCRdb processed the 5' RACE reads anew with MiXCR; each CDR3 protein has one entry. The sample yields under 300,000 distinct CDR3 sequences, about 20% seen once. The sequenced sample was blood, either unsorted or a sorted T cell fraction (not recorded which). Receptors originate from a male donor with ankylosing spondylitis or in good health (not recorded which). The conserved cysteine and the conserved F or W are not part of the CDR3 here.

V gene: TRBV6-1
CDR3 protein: ASSPAASGRAAGELF

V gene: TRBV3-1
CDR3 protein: ASSQDGQGNQPQH

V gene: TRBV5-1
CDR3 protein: ASSLRTGDQPQH

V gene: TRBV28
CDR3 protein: ASRPRQGNLPETQY

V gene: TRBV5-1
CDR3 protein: ASSPPGSGSSYEQY

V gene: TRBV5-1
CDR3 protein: ASSTGLTSDNEQF

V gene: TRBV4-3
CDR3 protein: ASSQDLAVSSYNEQF

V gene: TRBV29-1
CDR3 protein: SVFLVGETQY

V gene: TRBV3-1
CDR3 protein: ASSQWEASNTGELF

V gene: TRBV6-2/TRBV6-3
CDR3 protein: ASSYSGEVAGGQF

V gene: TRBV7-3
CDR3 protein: ASSLWGGRAVVYNEQF

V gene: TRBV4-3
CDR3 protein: ASSQETGWYEQY

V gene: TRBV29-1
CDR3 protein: SVEEPSLAAETQY

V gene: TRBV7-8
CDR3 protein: ASSLLEAETYEQY

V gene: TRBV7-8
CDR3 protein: ASSRRASNEKLF

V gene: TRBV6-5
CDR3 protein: ASSSPGLAGLETQY

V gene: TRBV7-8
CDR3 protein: ASSLARDRADFF

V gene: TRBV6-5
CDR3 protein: ASSYGQGLNQPQH

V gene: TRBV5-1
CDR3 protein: ASSPDRGGEQY